This TCR beta chain was identified during a study of T cells in Graves' hyperthyroidism and ophthalmopathy. Deletions cut 5 bases from V and 5 bases from J, with 15 bases between. The germline V gene has CDR1 LGHDT and CDR2 YNNKEL (reference sequence). This CDR3 comprises 15 residues. Amplification yielded TCR beta CDR3 regions, with RNA transcripts as the source. Initially, a first-round RT-PCR of the TCR CDR3 employed the HTBI primer set. TCRdb reprocessed the multiplex PCR reads with MiXCR, giving one entry per CDR3 protein. The table includes 550,000 to 850,000 distinct CDR3 sequences, approximately 18% detected once. Every diagnosis used clinical symptoms, serum thyroxine and TRAb, thyroid ultrasound and orbital computed tomography.

The sequencing input was blood. This chain joins TRBV3-1 and TRBJ2-2, with unresolved D. This receptor was identified in a woman in her forties or fifties with Graves' hyperthyroidism that later progressed to Graves' ophthalmopathy. The CDR3 DNA is TGTGCCAGCAGCTCCCGTCGGTTAGGGACCGGGGAGCTGTTTTTT. Its translation: CASSSRRLGTGELFF.